The T cell receptor (beta chain) described here comes from a study of blood T cell repertoires in COVID-19. Study context: Samples came from the United States, Italy and Spain, spanning acute and convalescent COVID-19.

This CDR3 comprises 14 residues. V lost 0 bases and J 6 bases, leaving 13 bases between the germline ends. Germline V gives CDR1 SGHDT, CDR2 YYEEEE. In the original processing: Reference gene primer amplification gave nucleated cell count estimates. TCRdb keeps only in-frame clones here, not all; method: immunoSEQ multiplex PCR. V and J calls and clone size are copied from that table; D and trimming were computed from the DNA. The data hold 100,000 or so clones, with roughly 84% observed a single time. Sequenced sample: peripheral blood. The source is a human donor in a cohort sampled during active COVID-19. This rearrangement joins TRBV5-6 to TRBJ2-7; a possible D gene is TRBD2 (5 bases). CDR3 in DNA: TGTGCCAGCAGCTTGGGACCCGGGAACCCCGAGCAGTACTTC. Protein: CASSLGPGNPEQYF.